A selection of T cell receptor beta chains follows, all from one sample in a study of cytomegalovirus exposure and HLA in healthy donors. Sequenced by immunoSEQ multiplex PCR; TCRdb stores in-frame clones only, minus some. The top ten hold around 3.5% of the sample, which has roughly 100,000 clones, around 60% seen once. Input material: PBMCs. The receptors were gathered from a woman aged 50 to 60 in good health and CMV-seronegative. Each CDR3 is given with its conserved first and last residue. Fields, in order: V gene, J gene, clone size, D gene, CDR3 DNA, CDR3 protein. A D gene is named only where the DNA matches it firmly. The size of a clone is reported for some rows only, either as once, few or many, or as a class for expanded clones.

V: TRBV6-5; J: TRBJ2-3; size: once; D: NA; DNA: TGTGCCAGCAGTTACTCAGGGGTAGACACAGATACGCAGTATTTT; CDR3: CASSYSGVDTDTQYF
V: TRBV5-1; J: TRBJ2-5; size: NA; D: TRBD2; DNA: TGCGCCAGCAGCTTAGTGGGACTAGCGGGAGAAGAGACCCAGTACTTC; CDR3: CASSLVGLAGEETQYF
V: TRBV11-3; J: TRBJ2-3; size: NA; D: TRBD2; DNA: TGTGCCAGCAGCTTTCCGTTTAGCGGGGGAACGCCCCCTGCCAGGCAGTATTTT; CDR3: CASSFPFSGGTPPARQYF
V: TRBV7-7; J: TRBJ2-1; size: NA; D: NA; DNA: TGTGCCAGCAGCTCCAGGGACACATCCTACAATGAGCAGTTCTTC; CDR3: CASSSRDTSYNEQFF
V: TRBV5-6; J: TRBJ2-7; size: NA; D: NA; DNA: TGTGCCAGCAGCTACGGACACCTTTCCTACGAGCAGTACTTC; CDR3: CASSYGHLSYEQYF
V: TRBV19; J: TRBJ2-1; size: few; D: TRBD2; DNA: TGTGCCAGTAGTATTCCAGCGGGGGGGCAGTTGAATGAGCAGTTCTTC; CDR3: CASSIPAGGQLNEQFF
V: TRBV6-1; J: TRBJ1-2; size: NA; D: TRBD1; DNA: TGTGCCAGCAGTGTGACCCGGGACAGTACCTCATATCTGGGTGGCTACACCTTC; CDR3: CASSVTRDSTSYLGGYTF
V: TRBV19; J: TRBJ2-3; size: NA; D: NA; DNA: TGTGCCAGTAGTAGGAGGGGCGTCCAAGGAGCAGATACGCAGTATTTT; CDR3: CASSRRGVQGADTQYF
V: TRBV11-1; J: TRBJ1-1; size: NA; D: NA; DNA: TGTGCCAGCAGCTTGGGGGCGAACACTGAAGCTTTCTTT; CDR3: CASSLGANTEAFF
V: TRBV21-1; J: TRBJ1-2; size: NA; D: NA; DNA: TGTGCCAGCAGCAAAGACACAGGGGCAGGAGCTGGCTACACCTTC; CDR3: CASSKDTGAGAGYTF
V: TRBV15; J: TRBJ1-6; size: NA; D: NA; DNA: TGTGCCACCAGCAGGGACAGAGATAATTCACCCCTCCACTTT; CDR3: CATSRDRDNSPLHF
V: TRBV2; J: TRBJ1-5; size: few; D: NA; DNA: TGTGCCAGCACGGGGTGGGGGCAAGGGCAGCCCCAGCATTTT; CDR3: CASTGWGQGQPQHF
V: TRBV7-7; J: TRBJ2-3; size: NA; D: NA; DNA: TGTGCTAGCAGCCGCGACAGGTCCTCAGATACGCAGTATTTT; CDR3: CASSRDRSSDTQYF
V: TRBV19; J: TRBJ1-1; size: NA; D: NA; DNA: TGTGCCAGTTCTTTCAGGAACACTGAAGCTTTCTTT; CDR3: CASSFRNTEAFF
V: TRBV6-5; J: TRBJ2-1; size: NA; D: TRBD2; DNA: TGTGCCAGCAGTTGGGGACTAGCGAAGAATGAGCAGTTCTTC; CDR3: CASSWGLAKNEQFF
V: TRBV5-1; J: TRBJ2-3; size: NA; D: NA; DNA: TGCGCCAGCAGCCGCCAAGCCGGACAGAACACAGATACGCAGTATTTT; CDR3: CASSRQAGQNTDTQYF
V: TRBV7-2; J: TRBJ2-3; size: NA; D: NA; DNA: TGTGCCAGCAGCTTCGCGGTCACAGATACGCAGTATTTT; CDR3: CASSFAVTDTQYF
V: TRBV15; J: TRBJ2-3; size: NA; D: TRBD2; DNA: TGTGCCACCATGATGGGACTAGCGGGCACAGATACGCAGTATTTT; CDR3: CATMMGLAGTDTQYF
V: TRBV5-1; J: TRBJ2-7; size: NA; D: NA; DNA: TGCGCCAGCAGCTTTTCAGGGGACCCCTACGAGCAGTACTTC; CDR3: CASSFSGDPYEQYF
V: TRBV6-6; J: TRBJ1-4; size: few; D: NA; DNA: TGTGCCAGCAGTAACAACAGGGTAATGAGAAAACTGTTTTTT; CDR3: CASSNNRVMRKLFF
V: TRBV10-2; J: TRBJ2-5; size: NA; D: NA; DNA: TGCGCCAGCAGTGAAGGAGGGGAGACCCAGTACTTC; CDR3: CASSEGGETQYF
V: TRBV5-6; J: TRBJ2-7; size: NA; D: NA; DNA: TGTGCCAGCAGCCAAACCTACGAGCAGTACTTC; CDR3: CASSQTYEQYF
V: TRBV2; J: TRBJ1-5; size: NA; D: TRBD1; DNA: TGTGCCAGCAGTGGTGGACAGGGGAATGGGAATCAGCCCCAGCATTTT; CDR3: CASSGGQGNGNQPQHF
V: TRBV4-2; J: TRBJ1-4; size: NA; D: TRBD1; DNA: TGTGCCAGCAGCAACCGACCGGGACAGGGGGCTTCTAATGAAAAACTGTTTTTT; CDR3: CASSNRPGQGASNEKLFF